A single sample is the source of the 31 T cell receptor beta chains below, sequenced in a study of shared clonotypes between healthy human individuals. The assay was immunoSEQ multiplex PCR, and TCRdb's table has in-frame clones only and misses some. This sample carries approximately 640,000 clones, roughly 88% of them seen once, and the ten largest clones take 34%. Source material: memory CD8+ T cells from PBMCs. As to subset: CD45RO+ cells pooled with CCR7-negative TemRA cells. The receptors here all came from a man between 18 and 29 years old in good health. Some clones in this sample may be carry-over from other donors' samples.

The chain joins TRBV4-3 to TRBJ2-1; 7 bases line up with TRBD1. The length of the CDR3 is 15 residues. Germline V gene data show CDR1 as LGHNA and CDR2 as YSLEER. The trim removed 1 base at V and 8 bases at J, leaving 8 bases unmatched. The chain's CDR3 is CASSQGRGLNDEQFF. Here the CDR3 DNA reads TGCGCCAGCAGCCAAGGAAGGGGGCTTAACGATGAGCAGTTCTTC.

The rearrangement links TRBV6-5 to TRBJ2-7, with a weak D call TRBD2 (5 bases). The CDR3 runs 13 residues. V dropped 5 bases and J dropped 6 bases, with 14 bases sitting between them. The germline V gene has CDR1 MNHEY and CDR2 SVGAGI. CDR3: CASSTPGTSEQYF. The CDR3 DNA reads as TGTGCCAGCAGTACCCCGGGAACTTCCGAGCAGTACTTC.

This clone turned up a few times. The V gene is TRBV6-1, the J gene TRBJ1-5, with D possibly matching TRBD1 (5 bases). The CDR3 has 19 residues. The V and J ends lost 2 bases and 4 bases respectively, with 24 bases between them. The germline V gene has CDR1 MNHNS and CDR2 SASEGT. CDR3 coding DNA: TGTGCCAGCAGTGAAAGCAGGACACCCGTCGGATGGGTGAATCAGCCCCAGCATTTT. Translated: CASSESRTPVGWVNQPQHF.

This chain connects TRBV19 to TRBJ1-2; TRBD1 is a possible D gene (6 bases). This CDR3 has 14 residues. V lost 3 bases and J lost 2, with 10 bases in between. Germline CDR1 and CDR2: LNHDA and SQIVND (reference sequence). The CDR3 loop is CASSIPGQNYGYTF. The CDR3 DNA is TGTGCCAGTAGTATTCCAGGACAGAACTATGGCTACACCTTC.

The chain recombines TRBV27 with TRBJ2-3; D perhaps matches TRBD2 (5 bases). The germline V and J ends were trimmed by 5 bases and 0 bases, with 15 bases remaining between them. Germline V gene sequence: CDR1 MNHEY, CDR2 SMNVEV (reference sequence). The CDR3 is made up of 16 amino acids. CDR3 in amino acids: CASSPLLGASTDTQYF. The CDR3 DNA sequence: TGTGCCAGCAGTCCGCTACTAGGCGCTAGCACAGATACGCAGTATTTT.

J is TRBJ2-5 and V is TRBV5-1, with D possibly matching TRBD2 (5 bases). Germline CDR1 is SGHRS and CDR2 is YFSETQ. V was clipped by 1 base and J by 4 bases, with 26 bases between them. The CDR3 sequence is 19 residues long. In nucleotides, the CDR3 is TGCGCCAGCAGCTTGCATGGCGTTGATATTTTAGCGATCCCAGAGACCCAGTACTTC. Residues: CASSLHGVDILAIPETQYF.

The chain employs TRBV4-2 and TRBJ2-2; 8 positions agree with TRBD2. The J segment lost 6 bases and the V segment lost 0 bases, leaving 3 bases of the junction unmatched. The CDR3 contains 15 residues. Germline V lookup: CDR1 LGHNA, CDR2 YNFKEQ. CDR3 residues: CASSQEREGSGELFF. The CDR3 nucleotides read TGTGCCAGCAGCCAAGAACGGGAGGGCTCCGGGGAGCTGTTTTTT.

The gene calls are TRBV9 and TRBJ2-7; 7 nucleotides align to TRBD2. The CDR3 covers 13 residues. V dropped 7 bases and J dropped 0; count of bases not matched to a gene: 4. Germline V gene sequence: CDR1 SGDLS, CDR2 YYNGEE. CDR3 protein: CASASGDSYEQYF. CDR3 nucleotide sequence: TGTGCCAGCGCGAGCGGGGACTCCTACGAGCAGTACTTC.

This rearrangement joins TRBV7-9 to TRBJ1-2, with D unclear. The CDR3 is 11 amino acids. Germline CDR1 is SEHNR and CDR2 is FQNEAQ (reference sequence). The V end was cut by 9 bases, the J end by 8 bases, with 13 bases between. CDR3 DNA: TGTGCCAGTTGGACCGGGCTGGGCTACACCTTC. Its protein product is CASWTGLGYTF.

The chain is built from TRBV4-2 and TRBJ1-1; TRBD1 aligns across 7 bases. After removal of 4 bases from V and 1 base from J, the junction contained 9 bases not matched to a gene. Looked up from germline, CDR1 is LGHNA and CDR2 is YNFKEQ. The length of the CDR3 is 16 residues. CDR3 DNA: TGTGCCAGCAGCCGCCCTCCAGGGGGGCGGAACACTGAAGCTTTCTTT. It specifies CASSRPPGGRNTEAFF.

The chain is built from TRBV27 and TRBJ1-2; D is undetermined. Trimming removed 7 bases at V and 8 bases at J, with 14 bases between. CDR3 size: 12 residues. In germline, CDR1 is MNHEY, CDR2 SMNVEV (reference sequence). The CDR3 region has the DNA TGTGCCAGCATGTCCGAATCGGGGGGCTACACCTTC. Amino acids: CASMSESGGYTF.

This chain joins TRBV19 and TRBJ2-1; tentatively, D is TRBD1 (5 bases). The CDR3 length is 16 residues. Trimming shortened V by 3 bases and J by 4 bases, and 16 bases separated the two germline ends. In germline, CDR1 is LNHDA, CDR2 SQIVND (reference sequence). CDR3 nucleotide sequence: TGTGCCAGTAGTATCGCGGTGGGGCCTAAATACAATGAGCAGTTCTTC. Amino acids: CASSIAVGPKYNEQFF.

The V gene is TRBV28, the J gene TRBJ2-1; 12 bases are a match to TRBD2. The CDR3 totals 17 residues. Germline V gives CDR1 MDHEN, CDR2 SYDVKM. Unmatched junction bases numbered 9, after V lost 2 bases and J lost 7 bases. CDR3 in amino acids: CASSLPSGRAGPNEQFF. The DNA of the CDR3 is TGTGCCAGCAGTTTACCTAGCGGGAGGGCCGGGCCGAATGAGCAGTTCTTC.

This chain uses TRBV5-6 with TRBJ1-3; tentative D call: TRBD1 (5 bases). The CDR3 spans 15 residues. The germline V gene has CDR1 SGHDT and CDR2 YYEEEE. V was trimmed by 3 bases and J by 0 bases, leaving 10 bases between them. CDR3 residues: CASSWGITSGNTIYF. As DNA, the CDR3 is TGTGCCAGCAGCTGGGGGATTACCTCTGGAAACACCATATATTTT.

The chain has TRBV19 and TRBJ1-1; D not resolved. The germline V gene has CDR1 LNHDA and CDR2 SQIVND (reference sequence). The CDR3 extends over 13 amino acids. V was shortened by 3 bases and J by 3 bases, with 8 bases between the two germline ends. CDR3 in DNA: TGTGCCAGTAGTATTTTTAGTCACACTGAAGCTTTCTTT. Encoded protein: CASSIFSHTEAFF.

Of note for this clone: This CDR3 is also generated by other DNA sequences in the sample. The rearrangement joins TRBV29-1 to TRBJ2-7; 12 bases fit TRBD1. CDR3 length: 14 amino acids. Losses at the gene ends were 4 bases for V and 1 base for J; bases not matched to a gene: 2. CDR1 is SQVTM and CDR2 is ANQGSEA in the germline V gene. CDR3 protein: CSVAGQGASYEQYF. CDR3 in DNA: TGCAGCGTTGCGGGACAGGGGGCATCCTACGAGCAGTACTTC.

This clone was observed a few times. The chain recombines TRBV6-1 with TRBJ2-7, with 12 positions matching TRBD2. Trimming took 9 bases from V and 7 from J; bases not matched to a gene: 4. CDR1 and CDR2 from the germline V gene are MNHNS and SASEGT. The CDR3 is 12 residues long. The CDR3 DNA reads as TGTGCCAGTGAGACTAGCGGGAGTGAGCAGTACTTC. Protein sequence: CASETSGSEQYF.

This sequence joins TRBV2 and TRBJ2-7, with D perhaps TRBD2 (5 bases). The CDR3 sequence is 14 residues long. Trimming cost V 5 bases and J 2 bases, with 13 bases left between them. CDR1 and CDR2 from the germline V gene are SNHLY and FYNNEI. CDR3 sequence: CASSSSAKAYEQYF. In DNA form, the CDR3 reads TGTGCCAGCAGTAGTAGCGCAAAGGCCTACGAGCAGTACTTC. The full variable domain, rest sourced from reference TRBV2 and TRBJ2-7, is EPEVTQTPSHQVTQMGQEVILRCVPISNHLYFYWYRQILGQKVEFLVSFYNNEISEKSEIFDDQFSVERPDGSNFTLKIRSTKLEDSAMYFCASSSSAKAYEQYFGPGTRLTVT.

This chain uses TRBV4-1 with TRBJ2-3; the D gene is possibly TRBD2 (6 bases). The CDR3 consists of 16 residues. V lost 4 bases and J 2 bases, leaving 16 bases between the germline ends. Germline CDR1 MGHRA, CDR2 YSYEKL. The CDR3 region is CASSRVAAWATDTQYF. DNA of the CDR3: TGCGCCAGCAGCCGGGTAGCGGCTTGGGCCACAGATACGCAGTATTTT.

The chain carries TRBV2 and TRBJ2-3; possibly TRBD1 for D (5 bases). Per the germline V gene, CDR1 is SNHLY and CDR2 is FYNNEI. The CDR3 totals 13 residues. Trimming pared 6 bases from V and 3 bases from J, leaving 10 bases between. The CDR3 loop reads CASRFRQTDTQYF. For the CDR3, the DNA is TGTGCCAGCAGATTCCGACAGACAGATACGCAGTATTTT. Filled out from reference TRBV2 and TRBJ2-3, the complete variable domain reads EPEVTQTPSHQVTQMGQEVILRCVPISNHLYFYWYRQILGQKVEFLVSFYNNEISEKSEIFDDQFSVERPDGSNFTLKIRSTKLEDSAMYFCASRFRQTDTQYFGPGTRLTVL.

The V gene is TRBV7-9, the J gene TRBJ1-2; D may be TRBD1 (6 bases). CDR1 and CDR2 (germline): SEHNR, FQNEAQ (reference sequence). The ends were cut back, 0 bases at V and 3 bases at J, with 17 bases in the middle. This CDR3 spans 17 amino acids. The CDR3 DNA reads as TGTGCCAGCAGCTTAGCGCTTGGGACACCAGGACACTATGGCTACACCTTC. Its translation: CASSLALGTPGHYGYTF.

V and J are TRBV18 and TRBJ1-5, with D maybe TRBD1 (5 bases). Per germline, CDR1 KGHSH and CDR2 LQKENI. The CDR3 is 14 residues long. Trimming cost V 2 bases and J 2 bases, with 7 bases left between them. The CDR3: CASSPGGRNQPQHF. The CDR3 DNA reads TGTGCCAGCTCACCAGGGGGTCGCAATCAGCCCCAGCATTTT.

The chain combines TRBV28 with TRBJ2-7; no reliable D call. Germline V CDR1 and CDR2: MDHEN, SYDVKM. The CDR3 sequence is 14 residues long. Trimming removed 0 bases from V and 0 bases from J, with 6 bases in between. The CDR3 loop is CASSLWGNSYEQYF. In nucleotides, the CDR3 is TGTGCCAGCAGTTTATGGGGTAACTCCTACGAGCAGTACTTC. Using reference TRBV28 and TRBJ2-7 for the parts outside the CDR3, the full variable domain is DVKVTQSSRYLVKRTGEKVFLECVQDMDHENMFWYRQDPGLGLRLIYFSYDVKMKEKGDIPEGYSVSREKKERFSLILESASTNQTSMYLCASSLWGNSYEQYFGPGTRLTVT.

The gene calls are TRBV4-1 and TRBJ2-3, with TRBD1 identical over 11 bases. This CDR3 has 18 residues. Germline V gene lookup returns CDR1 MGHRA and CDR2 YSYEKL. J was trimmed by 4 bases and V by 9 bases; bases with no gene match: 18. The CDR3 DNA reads TGCGCCAGGGCCGGACAGGGGGCTCGGGAGTGTGGGTCAGATACGCAGTATTTT. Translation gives CARAGQGARECGSDTQYF.

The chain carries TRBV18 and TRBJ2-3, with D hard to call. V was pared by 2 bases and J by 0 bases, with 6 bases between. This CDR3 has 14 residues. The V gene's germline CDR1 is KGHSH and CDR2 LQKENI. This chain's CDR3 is CASSPTVSTDTQYF. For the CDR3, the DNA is TGTGCCAGCTCACCAACGGTGAGCACAGATACGCAGTATTTT.

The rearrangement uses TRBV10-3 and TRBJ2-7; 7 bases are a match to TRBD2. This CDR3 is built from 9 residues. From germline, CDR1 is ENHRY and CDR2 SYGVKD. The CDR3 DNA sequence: TGTGCCATCGGTTTACGGGAGGCGGTC. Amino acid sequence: CAIGLREAV.

Here the CDR3 DNA reads TGTGCCAGCAGTTCACGGGAGGGCCGTAATGAGCAGTTCTTC. It encodes CASSSREGRNEQFF. The chain employs TRBV28 and TRBJ2-1, with 8 bases matching TRBD2. CDR3 size: 14 residues. Germline values: CDR1 MDHEN, CDR2 SYDVKM. V lost 4 bases to trimming and J lost 7 bases; unmatched junction nucleotides: 6.

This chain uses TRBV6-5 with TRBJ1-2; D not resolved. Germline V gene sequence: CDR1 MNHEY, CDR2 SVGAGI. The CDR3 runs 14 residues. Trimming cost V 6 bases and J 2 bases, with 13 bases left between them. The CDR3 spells CASSDPGINYGYTF. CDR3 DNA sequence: TGTGCCAGCAGCGACCCTGGGATAAACTATGGCTACACCTTC.

This CDR3 reads CASSLPGGIMNTEAFF. CDR3 coding DNA: TGCGCCAGCAGCCTCCCCGGGGGGATCATGAACACTGAAGCTTTCTTT. V usage is TRBV4-1 and J usage is TRBJ1-1; D may be TRBD1 (5 bases). The CDR3 runs to 16 residues. Germline-derived CDR1 and CDR2 are MGHRA and YSYEKL. V lost 4 bases, J lost 0 bases, and 15 bases lay in between.

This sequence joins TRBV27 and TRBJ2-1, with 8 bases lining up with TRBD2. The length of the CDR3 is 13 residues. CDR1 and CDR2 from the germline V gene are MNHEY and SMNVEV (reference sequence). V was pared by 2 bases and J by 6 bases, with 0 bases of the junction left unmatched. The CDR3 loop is CASSLLAGNEQFF. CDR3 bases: TGTGCCAGCAGTTTACTAGCGGGCAATGAGCAGTTCTTC.

The CDR3 spells CASSDGEVLLGEQYF. Written as DNA, the CDR3 is TGTGCCAGCAGTGACGGGGAGGTCCTACTCGGCGAGCAGTACTTC. The V call is TRBV25-1, the J call TRBJ2-7; D is perhaps TRBD2 (6 bases). Germline CDR1 MGHDK, CDR2 SYGVNS. V lost 3 bases and J lost 6, with 18 bases in between. CDR3 length: 15 residues.